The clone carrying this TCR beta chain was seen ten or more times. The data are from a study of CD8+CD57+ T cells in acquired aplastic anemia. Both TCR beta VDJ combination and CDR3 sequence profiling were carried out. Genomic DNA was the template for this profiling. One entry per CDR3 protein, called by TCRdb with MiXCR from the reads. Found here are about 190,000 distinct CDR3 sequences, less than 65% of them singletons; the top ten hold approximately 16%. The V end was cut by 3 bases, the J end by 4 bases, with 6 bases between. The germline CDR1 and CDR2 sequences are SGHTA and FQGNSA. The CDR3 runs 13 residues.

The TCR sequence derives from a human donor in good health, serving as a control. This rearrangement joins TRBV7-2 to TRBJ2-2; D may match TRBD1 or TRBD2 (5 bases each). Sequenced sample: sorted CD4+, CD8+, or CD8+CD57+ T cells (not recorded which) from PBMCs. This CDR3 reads CASSFGGTGELFF. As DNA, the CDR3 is TGTGCCAGCAGCTTTGGGGGCACCGGGGAGCTGTTTTTT.